This TCR beta chain appears in the sequencing data of a study of response to subunit inactivated influenza vaccine. General observations from the study: There was a suggestion from the authors that each seasonal influenza vaccination recruits few new T cells.

CDR3 length: 14 residues. V lost 1 base, J lost 5 bases, and 10 bases lay in between. CDR1 is LNHDA, CDR2 SQIVND, per germline (reference sequence). This clonotype has just one count. Its target is unknown. MiXCR, applied by TCRdb to the RT-PCR reads, yields one record per CDR3 protein. The data hold about 650,000 distinct CDR3 sequences, with around 14% observed a single time. The J gene is TRBJ2-3, the V gene TRBV19; no clear D. The sample in question was PBMCs from blood, obtained about 12 days after vaccination. The clonotype comes from a man between 50 and 59 years old who received an inactivated influenza vaccine. The CDR3 DNA reads TGTGCCAGTAGTATAGGAGGAGCCCAAGATACGCAGTATTTT. It specifies CASSIGGAQDTQYF. Full variable domain (rest looked up from reference TRBV19 and TRBJ2-3): DGGITQSPKYLFRKEGQNVTLSCEQNLNHDAMYWYRQDPGQGLRLIYYSQIVNDFQKGDIAEGYSVSREKKESFPLTVTSAQKNPTAFYLCASSIGGAQDTQYFGPGTRLTVL.